A single sample gave rise to the 10 T cell receptor beta chains below, sequenced in a study of memory CD4+ T cells and cytomegalovirus serostatus. Produced via immunoSEQ multiplex PCR; TCRdb's table is partial and in-frame only. The sample carries some 30,000 clones, 65% to 80% recorded once. Single viable CD3+CD4+CD8-CD45RO+ cells were sorted as the memory CD4+ T cells. Source material: memory CD4+ T cells from blood. The receptors shown here come from an adult in good health and CMV-seronegative. Some clones in this sample may be carry-over from other donors' samples.

The chain recombines TRBV6-5 with TRBJ1-6; tentatively, D is TRBD1 (5 bases). Germline-derived CDR1 and CDR2 are MNHEY and SVGAGI. Trimming left V 4 bases short and J 7 bases short, with 11 bases between. This CDR3 has 14 amino acids. CDR3 sequence (DNA): TGTGCCAGCAGTTCTTTTAGGGGAAATTCACCCCTCCACTTT. Amino acids: CASSSFRGNSPLHF.

In DNA, the CDR3 is TGTGCCAGCAGTCGCGACTACGAGCAGTACTTC. Translating gives CASSRDYEQYF. J is TRBJ2-7 and V is TRBV2; D unclear. V was pared by 5 bases and J by 3 bases, with 5 bases between. Germline loops: CDR1 SNHLY, CDR2 FYNNEI. This CDR3 spans 11 amino acids. The variable domain in full, completed from reference TRBV2 and TRBJ2-7, reads EPEVTQTPSHQVTQMGQEVILRCVPISNHLYFYWYRQILGQKVEFLVSFYNNEISEKSEIFDDQFSVERPDGSNFTLKIRSTKLEDSAMYFCASSRDYEQYFGPGTRLTVT.

The V and J genes are TRBV14 and TRBJ2-5, with D possibly TRBD1 on 5 matching bases. The CDR3 loop spans 14 amino acids. Germline V gene sequence: CDR1 SGHDN, CDR2 FVKESK. V lost 4 bases and J lost 4, with 13 bases in between. CDR3 in DNA: TGTGCCAGCAGCCGTAGCAGGGATACAGAGACCCAGTACTTC. Protein: CASSRSRDTETQYF.

CDR3 region: CASSGWGGWSYNEQFF. CDR3 DNA: TGTGCCAGCAGTGGGTGGGGGGGTTGGTCCTACAATGAGCAGTTCTTC. V and J are TRBV2 and TRBJ2-1; 7 bases align to TRBD2. After removal of 4 bases from V and 1 base from J, the junction contained 7 bases not matched to a gene. Per the germline V gene, CDR1 is SNHLY and CDR2 is FYNNEI. This CDR3 comprises 16 residues.

The chain is built from TRBV29-1 and TRBJ2-3, with 12 bases fitting TRBD1. The junction had 9 bases not matched to a gene; V was cut back by 7 bases and J by 1 base. Per germline, CDR1 SQVTM and CDR2 ANQGSEA. This CDR3 is 16 amino acids long. CDR3 in amino acids: CSGGGGQGARTDTQYF. CDR3 sequence (DNA): TGCAGCGGTGGGGGGGGACAGGGGGCGCGCACAGATACGCAGTATTTT.

With regard to this clone: Within the sample, other DNA sequences also encode this same CDR3. The V and J genes are TRBV30 and TRBJ1-2; the D gene is possibly TRBD1 (5 bases). V lost 0 bases, J lost 0 bases, and 5 bases lay in between. This CDR3 is 13 amino acids long. CDR1 GTSNPN and CDR2 SVGIG come from the germline V gene (reference sequence). The CDR3 here is CAWSVQANYGYTF. The CDR3 coding sequence is TGTGCCTGGAGTGTACAGGCTAACTATGGCTACACCTTC.

The chain couples TRBV2 to TRBJ1-4; 9 bases map to TRBD1. The CDR3 is 14 residues long. Germline loops: CDR1 SNHLY, CDR2 FYNNEI. Trimming cost V 5 bases and J 8 bases; bases outside gene matches: 6. This chain's CDR3 is CASSPDRGGEKLFF. The CDR3 DNA follows: TGTGCCAGCAGTCCAGACAGGGGGGGCGAAAAACTGTTTTTT.

The chain joins TRBV5-1 to TRBJ1-6; D possibly corresponds to TRBD1 (6 bases). The CDR3 has 16 amino acids. The V gene lost 0 bases and the J gene lost 2 bases, with 9 bases spanning the gap. Germline assignment: CDR1 SGHRS and CDR2 YFSETQ. The CDR3 DNA is TGCGCCAGCAGCTTGGATAGGACAGCCTATAATTCACCCCTCCACTTT. Translated: CASSLDRTAYNSPLHF.

In its sample, this clone is medium-sized. V usage is TRBV20-1 and J usage is TRBJ2-1, with a possible D match to TRBD2 (5 bases). CDR1 is DFQATT and CDR2 is SNEGSKA in the germline V gene (reference sequence). This CDR3 is 10 amino acids long. The V end was cut by 3 bases, the J end by 8 bases, with 5 bases between. The CDR3 sequence: CSARRDEQFF. CDR3 bases: TGCAGTGCTAGGAGGGATGAGCAGTTCTTC.

V usage is TRBV4-3 and J usage is TRBJ2-3; D possibly corresponds to TRBD2 (5 bases). This CDR3 spans 14 amino acids. Per germline, CDR1 LGHNA and CDR2 YSLEER. Trimming left V 1 base short and J 5 bases short, with 10 bases between. The CDR3 protein is CASSQGGQVDTQYF. CDR3 in DNA: TGCGCCAGCAGCCAAGGCGGGCAGGTAGATACGCAGTATTTT.